The 9 T cell receptor beta chains presented below share a single source sample, sequenced in a study of cytomegalovirus exposure and HLA in healthy donors. Amplification used 60 Vbeta primers and 13 Jbeta primers. Using immunoSEQ multiplex PCR, the repertoire was profiled, and TCRdb retains in-frame clones only, with some absent. The sample has around 100,000 clones, around 61% seen once; the top ten hold under 3.5%. The sequenced material came from PBMCs. The receptors come from a woman aged 45 to 65 in good health and CMV-seronegative.

The rearrangement links TRBV19 to TRBJ1-1; the D gene is possibly TRBD1 (6 bases). Germline V CDR1 and CDR2: LNHDA, SQIVND (reference sequence). V was pared by 3 bases and J by 0 bases, with 8 bases between. CDR3 size: 14 residues. The CDR3 sequence: CASSIKGVNTEAFF. The CDR3 bases are TGTGCCAGTAGTATTAAGGGGGTGAACACTGAAGCTTTCTTT.

This clone showed up just a few times. This rearrangement joins TRBV7-9 to TRBJ2-5, with TRBD2 matching over 12 bases. J lost 1 base, V lost 6 bases, and 12 bases had no gene match. The CDR3 totals 18 residues. Germline V gives CDR1 SEHNR, CDR2 FQNEAQ (reference sequence). CDR3 sequence reads: CASSGTSGLMSGQETQYF. Written as DNA, the CDR3 is TGTGCCAGCAGTGGGACTAGCGGGCTGATGTCGGGCCAAGAGACCCAGTACTTC.

The V call is TRBV4-1, the J call TRBJ1-1, with D possibly TRBD1 on 6 matching bases. CDR3 length: 14 residues. CDR1 and CDR2 from the germline V gene are MGHRA and YSYEKL. V lost 1 base to trimming and J lost 11 bases, with 17 bases between them. CDR3 nucleotide sequence: TGCGCCAGCAGCCAAGCATTGGCGGGGGGGCTTGCTTTCTTT. This codes for CASSQALAGGLAFF.

Points on this clone: Sequence at one end of the junction differs from germline and may be a read error. Other DNA sequences in the same sample also yield this CDR3. V gene TRBV5-4 combines with J gene TRBJ2-3; 12 bases are a match to TRBD2. The CDR3 is 15 residues long. Germline V gene data show CDR1 as SGHNT and CDR2 as YYREEE (reference sequence). The CDR3 coding sequence is TGCGCCAGCAGCCAAGGACTAGCGGGACGAGATACGCAGTATTTT. It encodes CASSQGLAGRDTQYF.

The chain recombines TRBV5-1 with TRBJ2-7; 10 nucleotides line up with TRBD2. CDR1 is SGHRS, CDR2 YFSETQ, per germline. CDR3 size: 16 residues. The junction had 5 bases not matched to a gene; V was cut back by 0 bases and J by 2 bases. The chain's CDR3 is CASSLDPSGGPYEQYF. CDR3 in DNA: TGCGCCAGCAGCTTGGATCCTAGCGGGGGCCCCTACGAGCAGTACTTC.

V gene TRBV9 combines with J gene TRBJ1-1, with D unresolved. Trimming left V 2 bases short and J 0 bases short, with 8 bases between. This CDR3 spans 14 amino acids. Looked up from germline, CDR1 is SGDLS and CDR2 is YYNGEE. CDR3 amino acids: CASSVGQVNTEAFF. DNA of the CDR3: TGTGCCAGCAGCGTGGGTCAGGTGAACACTGAAGCTTTCTTT.

The rearrangement uses TRBV5-1 and TRBJ2-7; TRBD1 matches 10 bases. V shed 0 bases, J shed 3 bases, and the junction held 6 bases outside the gene matches. The CDR3 has 16 amino acids. CDR1 and CDR2 (germline): SGHRS, YFSETQ. CDR3 bases: TGCGCCAGCAGCTTGGGAGGGACAGGGGACCACTACGAGCAGTACTTC. Protein product: CASSLGGTGDHYEQYF.

This clone has just a few counts. The chain recombines TRBV6-5 with TRBJ2-7; possible D gene TRBD1, 5 bases. CDR3 length: 15 amino acids. The V end lost 2 bases, the J end lost 3 bases, and 14 bases lay between the germline ends. Germline CDR1 is MNHEY and CDR2 is SVGAGI. The CDR3, as DNA: TGTGCCAGCAGTTACGGGCAGGGAAGGGGCTACGAGCAGTACTTC. The encoded protein is CASSYGQGRGYEQYF.

The rearrangement joins TRBV7-6 to TRBJ2-3; a possible D gene is TRBD1 (5 bases). This CDR3 spans 16 amino acids. Germline-derived CDR1 and CDR2 are SGHVS and FNYEAQ. V was cut by 5 bases and J by 5 bases, with 20 bases left in between. CDR3 loop: CASSPSYINRRDTQYF. The CDR3 nucleotides read TGTGCCAGCAGCCCCTCCTACATCAACAGGAGAGATACGCAGTATTTT.